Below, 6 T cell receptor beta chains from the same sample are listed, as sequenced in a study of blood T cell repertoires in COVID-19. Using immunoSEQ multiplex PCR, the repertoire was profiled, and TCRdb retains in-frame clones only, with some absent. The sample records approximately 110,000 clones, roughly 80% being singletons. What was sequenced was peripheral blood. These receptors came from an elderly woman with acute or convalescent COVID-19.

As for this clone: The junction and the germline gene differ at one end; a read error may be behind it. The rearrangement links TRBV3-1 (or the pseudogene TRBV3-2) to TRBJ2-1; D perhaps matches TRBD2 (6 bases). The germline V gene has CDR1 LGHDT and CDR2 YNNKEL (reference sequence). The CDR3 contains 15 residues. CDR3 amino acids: CASSQGTSTSSFQFF. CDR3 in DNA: TGTGCCAGCAGTCAAGGAACTAGCACTTCATCATTTCAGTTCTTC.

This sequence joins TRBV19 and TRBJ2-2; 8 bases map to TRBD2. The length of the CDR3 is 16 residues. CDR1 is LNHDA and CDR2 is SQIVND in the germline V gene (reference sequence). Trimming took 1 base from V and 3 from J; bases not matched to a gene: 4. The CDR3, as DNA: TGTGCCAGTAGTATAGCGGCTAGCGGGTACACCGGGGAGCTGTTTTTT. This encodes CASSIAASGYTGELFF.

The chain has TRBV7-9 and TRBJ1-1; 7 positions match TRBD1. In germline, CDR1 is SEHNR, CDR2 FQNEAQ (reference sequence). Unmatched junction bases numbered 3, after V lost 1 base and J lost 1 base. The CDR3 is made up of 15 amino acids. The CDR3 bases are TGTGCCAGCAGCTTAGTCCAGGGGGAGAACACTGAAGCTTTCTTT. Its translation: CASSLVQGENTEAFF.

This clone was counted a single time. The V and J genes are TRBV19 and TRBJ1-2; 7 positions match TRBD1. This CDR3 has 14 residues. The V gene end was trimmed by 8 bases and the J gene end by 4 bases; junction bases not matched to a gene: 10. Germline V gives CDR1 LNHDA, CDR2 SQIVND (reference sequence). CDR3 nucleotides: TGTGCCAGTGCTTCCGGGACAGCTCTCTATGGCTACACCTTC. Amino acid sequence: CASASGTALYGYTF.

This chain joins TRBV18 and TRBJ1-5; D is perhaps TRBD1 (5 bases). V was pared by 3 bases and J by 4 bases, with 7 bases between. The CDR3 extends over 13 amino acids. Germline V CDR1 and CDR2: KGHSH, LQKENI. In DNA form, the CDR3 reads TGTGCCAGCTCACCGTCAGGGAATCAGCCCCAGCATTTT. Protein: CASSPSGNQPQHF.

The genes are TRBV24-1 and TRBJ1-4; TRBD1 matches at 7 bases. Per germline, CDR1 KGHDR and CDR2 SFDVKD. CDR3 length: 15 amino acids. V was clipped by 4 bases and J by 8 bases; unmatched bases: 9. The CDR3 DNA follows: TGTGCCACCAGTGACGCGAGGGGGCGCGGCGAAAAACTGTTTTTT. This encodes CATSDARGRGEKLFF.